Reported below is one TCR beta chain. The target antigen is unknown. V shed 4 bases and J 2 bases; nucleotides not matched to a gene: 2. CDR1 is MGHRA, CDR2 YSYEKL, per germline. The CDR3 has 15 amino acids. As for the cDNA, it was generated by 5'RACE with 10-nucleotide random UMIs. A single run covered 15-18 subjects with over 200 million TCR-beta sequences. MiXCR, applied by TCRdb to the 5' RACE reads, yields one record per CDR3 protein. Of about 14,000 distinct CDR3 sequences in the sample, 8.5% to 12% are singletons; the top ten hold about 25%. This specimen comes from a study of neurological immune-mediated disorders. It was from 2 million PBMCs stored at -80 C that the unsorted libraries were obtained. General study points: CDR3 amino acid sequences of expanded clones were not shared across subjects, a result suggesting private repertoires in all groups.

The rearrangement joins TRBV4-1 to TRBJ2-7, with TRBD2 matching 13 bases. This receptor was taken from a woman between 40 and 50 years old in good health. The specimen sequenced was PBMCs. In nucleotides, the CDR3 is TGCGCCAGCAGCCGGGGACTAGCGGGGACCTACGAGCAGTACTTC. This gives the protein CASSRGLAGTYEQYF.